Sequencing of this T cell receptor (beta chain) was carried out in a study of blood T cell repertoires in COVID-19. Across the whole study: The United States, Italy and Spain provided the acute and convalescent COVID-19 samples.

This clone came up once. CDR1 and CDR2 from the germline V gene are SNHLY and FYNNEI. Trimming took 7 bases from V and 7 from J; bases not matched to a gene: 7. The CDR3 is 14 amino acids. As processed by the authors: Amplification from reference gene primers served as the basis for estimated nucleated cell counts. Measured with immunoSEQ multiplex PCR; TCRdb has only the in-frame clones, and not every one. For V, J and clone size, that table is used; D and trimming come from the DNA. Of 88,000 or so clones detected, 80% to 90% appear once; the ten largest clones hold about 7.7%. The chain employs TRBV2 and TRBJ1-2; 12 bases match TRBD1. The specimen was peripheral blood. This TCR derives from a man aged 55 to 70 with acute or convalescent COVID-19. The CDR3 coding sequence is TGTGCCAGCAACCGGGACAGGGGGCCTAGTGGCTACACCTTC. Protein sequence: CASNRDRGPSGYTF. Variable domain in full (rest from reference TRBV2 and TRBJ1-2): EPEVTQTPSHQVTQMGQEVILRCVPISNHLYFYWYRQILGQKVEFLVSFYNNEISEKSEIFDDQFSVERPDGSNFTLKIRSTKLEDSAMYFCASNRDRGPSGYTFGSGTRLTVV.